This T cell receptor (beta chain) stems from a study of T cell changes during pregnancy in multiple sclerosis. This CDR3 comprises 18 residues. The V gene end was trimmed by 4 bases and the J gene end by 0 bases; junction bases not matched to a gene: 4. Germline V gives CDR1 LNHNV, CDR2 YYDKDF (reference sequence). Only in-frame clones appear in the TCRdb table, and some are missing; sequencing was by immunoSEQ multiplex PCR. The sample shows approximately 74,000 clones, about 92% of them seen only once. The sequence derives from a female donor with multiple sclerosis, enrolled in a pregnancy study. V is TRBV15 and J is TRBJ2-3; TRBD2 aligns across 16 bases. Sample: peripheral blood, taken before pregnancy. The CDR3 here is CATSTGLAGGPSTDTQYF. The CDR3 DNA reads TGTGCCACCAGCACGGGACTAGCGGGAGGGCCTAGCACAGATACGCAGTATTTT.